This T cell receptor beta chain was identified in a study of Graves' ophthalmopathy and Graves' hyperthyroidism. Moderate-to-severe activity, CAS ≥3, NOSPECS ≥4 and a duration under 3 months were seen in donors with ophthalmopathy. Amplified TCR beta CDR3 regions were obtained using RNA transcripts as template. HTBI primers primed a first-round RT-PCR, and a second-round multiplex PCR followed. TCRdb re-analysed the multiplex PCR reads in MiXCR, keeping a single row per CDR3 protein. The sample records 450,000 or so distinct CDR3 sequences, 13% to 15% being singletons. The CDR3 is made up of 16 amino acids. Germline assignment: CDR1 DFQATT and CDR2 SNEGSKA (reference sequence). The V segment lost 3 bases and the J segment 0 bases; nucleotides outside the gene matches: 10. This clonotype was seen at least ten times.

The rearrangement links TRBV20-1 to TRBJ1-2; TRBD1 agrees at 7 bases. The receptor comes from a woman younger than 45 with Graves' ophthalmopathy. The sequencing input was blood. The DNA for the CDR3 is TGCAGTGCTAGTCGGACAGGTGTGAATCCTAACTATGGCTACACCTTC. Translated, it gives CSASRTGVNPNYGYTF.